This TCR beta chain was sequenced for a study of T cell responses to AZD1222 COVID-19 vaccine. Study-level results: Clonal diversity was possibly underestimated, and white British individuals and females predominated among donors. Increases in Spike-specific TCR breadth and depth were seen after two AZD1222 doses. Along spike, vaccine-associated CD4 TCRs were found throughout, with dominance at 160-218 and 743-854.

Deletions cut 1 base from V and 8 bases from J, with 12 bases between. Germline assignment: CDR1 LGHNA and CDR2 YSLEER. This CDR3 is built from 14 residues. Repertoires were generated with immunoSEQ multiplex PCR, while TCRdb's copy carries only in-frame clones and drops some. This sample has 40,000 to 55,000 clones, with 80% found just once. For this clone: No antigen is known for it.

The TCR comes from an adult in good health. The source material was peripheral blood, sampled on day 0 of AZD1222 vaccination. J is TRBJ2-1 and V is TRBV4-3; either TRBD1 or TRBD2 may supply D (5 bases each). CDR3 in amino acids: CASSQGTRGDEQFF. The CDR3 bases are TGCGCCAGCAGCCAAGGAACAAGAGGGGATGAGCAGTTCTTC.